What follows are 30 T cell receptor beta chains derived from one specimen sequenced in a study of brain T cells in children with intractable seizures. Described time point: blood from clinic visit 5 months post-surgery; TSC patient then seizure free. Only in-frame clones appear in the TCRdb table, and some are missing; sequencing was by immunoSEQ multiplex PCR. The data contain 340,000 or so clones, 93% of them singletons. This sample comprised peripheral blood, obtained 4 to 6 months after surgery. These receptors were obtained from a boy in the first two years of life with tuberous sclerosis and intractable seizures.

The chain couples TRBV12-3 or TRBV12-4 to TRBJ1-2, with no clear D. The CDR3 totals 11 residues. Trimming removed 8 bases from V and 7 bases from J, with 11 bases in between. This chain's CDR3 is CASERVGGYTF. CDR3 sequence (DNA): TGTGCCAGCGAAAGAGTGGGTGGCTACACCTTC.

The table lists this clone with a count of one. The rearrangement uses TRBV12-3 or TRBV12-4 and TRBJ1-1, with 9 nucleotides matching TRBD1. CDR3 length: 13 amino acids. Losses at the gene ends were 5 bases for V and 11 bases for J; bases not matched to a gene: 9. The CDR3 loop is CASSITAGTGAFF. CDR3 coding DNA: TGTGCCAGCAGTATAACAGCGGGGACAGGGGCTTTCTTT.

The chain recombines TRBV11-2 with TRBJ1-1; D may be TRBD1 (5 bases). V gave up 4 bases and J gave up 8 bases, with 14 bases separating them. Germline V lookup: CDR1 SGHAT, CDR2 FQNNGV. The CDR3 covers 13 residues. The CDR3 DNA reads as TGTGCCAGCAGCTCTCCGAGGGGAAGGGAAGCTTTCTTT. Translating it yields CASSSPRGREAFF.

Here the CDR3 reads CASSIVRHLSRTEAFF. As DNA, the CDR3 is TGTGCCAGTAGTATAGTTCGGCATCTTTCCCGCACTGAAGCTTTCTTT. The V call is TRBV19, the J call TRBJ1-1; D is uncertain. Germline CDR1 is LNHDA and CDR2 is SQIVND (reference sequence). Trimming stripped 1 base from V and 4 bases from J, with 16 bases between. There are 16 residues in the CDR3.

J is TRBJ1-1 and V is TRBV7-2; D may be TRBD1 (5 bases). Germline CDR1 SGHTA, CDR2 FQGNSA. There are 11 residues in the CDR3. Trimming removed 8 bases at V and 1 base at J, with 5 bases between. This chain's CDR3 is CASGGNTEAFF. CDR3 sequence (DNA): TGTGCCAGCGGGGGGAACACTGAAGCTTTCTTT.

This CDR3 is CASSVDGGVYNEQFF. CDR3 coding DNA: TGTGCCAGCAGCGTAGATGGTGGGGTTTACAATGAGCAGTTCTTC. V usage is TRBV9 and J usage is TRBJ2-1, with D uncertain. Between the trimmed V and J ends, which lost 0 bases and 4 bases, there was a span of 11 bases. The CDR3 length is 15 residues. Germline-derived CDR1 and CDR2 are SGDLS and YYNGEE. The whole variable domain, filled in from reference TRBV9 and TRBJ2-1, reads DSGVTQTPKHLITATGQRVTLRCSPRSGDLSVYWYQQSLDQGLQFLIQYYNGEERAKGNILERFSAQQFPDLHSELNLSSLELGDSALYFCASSVDGGVYNEQFFGPGTRLTVL.

The rearrangement joins TRBV15 to TRBJ2-3; the match to TRBD1 covers 10 bases. The CDR3 runs to 16 residues. The V and J ends lost 0 bases and 3 bases, in that order; junction bases with no gene match: 3. Per the germline V gene, CDR1 is LNHNV and CDR2 is YYDKDF (reference sequence). The CDR3 spells CATSRDWTGGTDTQYF. CDR3 DNA sequence: TGTGCCACCAGCAGAGATTGGACAGGGGGTACAGATACGCAGTATTTT.

The CDR3 DNA sequence: TGTGCCAGCAGTTTGGGAAGAGCTTACGAGCAGTACTTC. Translating gives CASSLGRAYEQYF. The chain has TRBV27 and TRBJ2-7; D call uncertain. The length of the CDR3 is 13 residues. Trimming shortened V by 3 bases and J by 4 bases, and 10 bases separated the two germline ends. CDR1 is MNHEY and CDR2 is SMNVEV in the germline V gene (reference sequence).

The CDR3 DNA reads as TGCGCCAGCAGCCACACTCTGGTTAGGGGAAGGGACAGGGCATACGAGCAGTACTTC. Translating gives CASSHTLVRGRDRAYEQYF. The chain is built from TRBV4-1 and TRBJ2-7; 9 bases map to TRBD1. Trimming at V came to 3 bases and at J to 4 bases, leaving 19 bases not matched to a gene. This CDR3 has 19 residues. Germline V gene data show CDR1 as MGHRA and CDR2 as YSYEKL.

The V call is TRBV10-3, the J call TRBJ2-5; D perhaps matches TRBD1 (5 bases). V was trimmed by 4 bases and J by 2 bases, leaving 8 bases between them. This CDR3 is 13 amino acids long. CDR1 ENHRY and CDR2 SYGVKD come from the germline V gene. CDR3 sequence: CAISGQLQETQYF. The CDR3 nucleotides read TGTGCCATCAGTGGACAGTTACAAGAGACCCAGTACTTC.

The chain employs TRBV7-9 and TRBJ1-2, with D possibly being TRBD1 (5 bases). This CDR3 is built from 17 residues. The germline V gene has CDR1 SEHNR and CDR2 FQNEAQ (reference sequence). V was pared by 2 bases and J by 3 bases, with 19 bases between. This CDR3 is CASSLPSEQWGHYGYTF. CDR3 coding DNA: TGTGCCAGCAGCTTACCTTCGGAGCAGTGGGGACACTATGGCTACACCTTC.

This chain links TRBV2 with TRBJ1-1, with TRBD1 matching 10 bases. Germline V gene data show CDR1 as SNHLY and CDR2 as FYNNEI. This CDR3 contains 14 residues. V lost 10 bases to trimming and J lost 6 bases; unmatched junction nucleotides: 11. The DNA for the CDR3 is TGTGCCACCCAGCTTACCGGGACAGGGGCTGAAGCTTTCTTT. Its protein product is CATQLTGTGAEAFF.

This chain joins TRBV5-1 and TRBJ2-6; D might be TRBD1 (5 bases). V lost 3 bases, J lost 0 bases, and 13 bases lay in between. In germline, CDR1 is SGHRS, CDR2 YFSETQ. This CDR3 is built from 17 residues. For the CDR3, the DNA is TGCGCCAGCAGCTCAGGGCCTCGACTCTCTGGGGCCAACGTCCTGACTTTC. Amino acid sequence: CASSSGPRLSGANVLTF. The entire variable domain, with the rest obtained from reference TRBV5-1 and TRBJ2-6, is as follows: KAGVTQTPRYLIKTRGQQVTLSCSPISGHRSVSWYQQTPGQGLQFLFEYFSETQRNKGNFPGRFSGRQFSNSRSEMNVSTLELGDSALYLCASSSGPRLSGANVLTFGAGSRLTVL.

This clone appeared a single time. J is TRBJ1-1 and V is TRBV19; TRBD1 is a possible D gene (6 bases). V was clipped by 6 bases and J by 3 bases, with 17 bases between them. CDR3 length: 15 residues. Germline V gives CDR1 LNHDA, CDR2 SQIVND (reference sequence). CDR3: CASRPTSGVYTEAFF. The CDR3 region has the DNA TGTGCCAGTAGGCCCACATCAGGGGTGTACACTGAAGCTTTCTTT. The complete variable domain, with remaining parts taken from reference TRBV19 and TRBJ1-1, reads DGGITQSPKYLFRKEGQNVTLSCEQNLNHDAMYWYRQDPGQGLRLIYYSQIVNDFQKGDIAEGYSVSREKKESFPLTVTSAQKNPTAFYLCASRPTSGVYTEAFFGQGTRLTVV.

This rearrangement joins TRBV5-6 to TRBJ2-7; D perhaps matches TRBD1 (5 bases). The CDR3 is 15 amino acids. The V end lost 1 base, the J end lost 1 base, and 12 bases lay between the germline ends. CDR1 and CDR2 (germline): SGHDT, YYEEEE. Here the CDR3 DNA reads TGTGCCAGCAGCTTGAGTCCAGCAGGGTCCTACGAGCAGTACTTC. It yields the protein CASSLSPAGSYEQYF.

This sequence joins TRBV6-5 and TRBJ2-5; TRBD1 agrees at 11 bases. J gave up 5 bases and V 7 bases, and 9 bases lay outside the gene matches. Germline CDR1 MNHEY, CDR2 SVGAGI. CDR3 length equals 15 residues. CDR3 DNA sequence: TGTGCCAGCACCTACGGACAGGGGGCCTTGGAGACCCAGTACTTC. Translation gives CASTYGQGALETQYF.

The rearrangement joins TRBV27 to TRBJ2-7; D is ambiguous. The CDR3 contains 15 residues. Germline CDR1 reads MNHEY; CDR2 reads SMNVEV (reference sequence). Trimming cost V 4 bases and J 0 bases, with 13 bases left between them. For the CDR3, the DNA is TGTGCCAGCAGTTCTTACCGCCGGAGCTCCTACGAGCAGTACTTC. Amino acid sequence: CASSSYRRSSYEQYF.

This sequence joins TRBV7-2 and TRBJ2-3; weak D call: TRBD2 (6 bases). The germline CDR1 and CDR2 sequences are SGHTA and FQGNSA. This CDR3 is 15 amino acids long. The V and J ends lost 5 bases and 2 bases respectively, with 14 bases between them. The CDR3 is CASSLTRENTDTQYF. The CDR3 DNA is TGTGCCAGCAGCCTGACTAGGGAAAACACAGATACGCAGTATTTT.

The V and J genes are TRBV6-5 and TRBJ1-2; 8 bases are a match to TRBD1. The CDR3 covers 15 residues. With 1 base clipped from V and 2 bases from J, the junction kept 3 bases outside the gene matches. CDR1 and CDR2 (germline): MNHEY, SVGAGI. CDR3 sequence (DNA): TGTGCCAGCAGTTACTACCCAGGGGGCAACTATGGCTACACCTTC. This codes for CASSYYPGGNYGYTF.

The chain is built from TRBV12-5 and TRBJ2-6; 9 bases map to TRBD1. The length of the CDR3 is 18 residues. Trimming took 7 bases from V and 4 from J; bases not matched to a gene: 14. CDR1 is LGHNT, CDR2 FRNRAP, per germline. The CDR3 nucleotides are TGTGCTAGTGCCATGAGCGTGGGACAGGGAAACGGGGCCAACGTCCTGACTTTC. Translated, it gives CASAMSVGQGNGANVLTF.

The chain recombines TRBV12-3 or TRBV12-4 with TRBJ2-1; the D gene could be TRBD1 or TRBD2 (5 bases each). The length of the CDR3 is 11 residues. Deletions cut 7 bases from V and 9 bases from J, with 10 bases between. Here the CDR3 DNA reads TGTGCCAGCACCTCCGGGACTGAGCAGTTCTTC. As protein: CASTSGTEQFF.

V gene TRBV5-1 combines with J gene TRBJ1-4; D gene ambiguous. Germline-derived CDR1 and CDR2 are SGHRS and YFSETQ. This CDR3 spans 15 amino acids. V was trimmed by 1 base and J by 5 bases, leaving 12 bases between them. CDR3 region: CASSLSVRTNEKLFF. CDR3 sequence (DNA): TGCGCCAGCAGCTTGTCCGTGCGGACGAATGAAAAACTGTTTTTT.

A note on this clone: Other DNA sequences in the sample encode the same CDR3. The CDR3 coding sequence is TGTGCCAGCAGTTTCGGCACTGAAGCTTTCTTT. Translating gives CASSFGTEAFF. The chain joins TRBV28 to TRBJ1-1; D is uncertain. V lost 3 bases and J 4 bases, leaving 3 bases between the germline ends. Germline-derived CDR1 and CDR2 are MDHEN and SYDVKM. The CDR3 extends over 11 amino acids.

The chain joins TRBV4-1 to TRBJ2-1, with a weak D call TRBD2 (7 bases). The CDR3 consists of 16 residues. CDR1 and CDR2 (germline): MGHRA, YSYEKL. The V end lost 2 bases, the J end lost 6 bases, and 17 bases lay between the germline ends. The CDR3 here is CASSQLGGGRFNEQFF. As DNA, the CDR3 is TGCGCCAGCAGCCAACTAGGGGGGGGGCGATTCAATGAGCAGTTCTTC.

The J gene is TRBJ1-2, the V gene TRBV28, with a possible D match to TRBD1 (6 bases). V was cut by 3 bases and J by 4 bases, with 24 bases left in between. The CDR3 consists of 18 residues. Germline V lookup: CDR1 MDHEN, CDR2 SYDVKM. The CDR3 sequence is CASSFAPERDTKRYGYTF. CDR3 DNA sequence: TGTGCCAGCAGTTTCGCCCCGGAGAGGGACACCAAACGCTATGGCTACACCTTC.

The chain recombines TRBV29-1 with TRBJ2-1; tentatively, D is TRBD2 (5 bases). Trimming left V 7 bases short and J 4 bases short, with 23 bases between. CDR3 length equals 16 residues. In germline, CDR1 is SQVTM, CDR2 ANQGSEA. The CDR3: CSAVGRVAEKYNEQFF. CDR3 bases: TGCAGCGCCGTCGGGCGGGTGGCGGAGAAATACAATGAGCAGTTCTTC.

V and J are TRBV7-9 and TRBJ2-1; no clear D gene. The CDR3 runs to 14 residues. Trimming cost V 5 bases and J 0 bases, with 8 bases left between them. The germline V gene encodes CDR1 SEHNR and CDR2 FQNEAQ (reference sequence). Here the CDR3 DNA reads TGTGCCAGCAGCCCCAAAAGCTCCTACAATGAGCAGTTCTTC. Translated: CASSPKSSYNEQFF.

The chain has TRBV24-1 and TRBJ2-7; 12 bases are a match to TRBD2. This CDR3 is 17 amino acids long. Trimming cost V 3 bases and J 2 bases; bases outside gene matches: 7. Germline values: CDR1 KGHDR, CDR2 SFDVKD. CDR3 sequence: CATSDASTSGRPYEQYF. In DNA, the CDR3 is TGTGCCACCAGTGATGCCTCGACTAGCGGGAGACCCTACGAGCAGTACTTC.

The chain employs TRBV7-2 and TRBJ2-3; 12 positions match TRBD2. This CDR3 contains 17 residues. CDR1 and CDR2 from the germline V gene are SGHTA and FQGNSA. Trimming cost V 8 bases and J 5 bases; bases outside gene matches: 14. The CDR3 sequence is CASSTSGGTLNRDTQYF. The CDR3 nucleotides read TGTGCCAGCTCAACTAGCGGGGGGACCTTAAACCGAGATACGCAGTATTTT.

V gene TRBV6-5 combines with J gene TRBJ2-3, with D perhaps matching TRBD2 (6 bases). Germline-derived CDR1 and CDR2 are MNHEY and SVGAGI. The CDR3 runs 14 residues. V lost 8 bases and J lost 0, with 12 bases in between. DNA of the CDR3: TGTGCCAGCCTTCTAGCGACTAGCACAGATACGCAGTATTTT. It specifies CASLLATSTDTQYF.